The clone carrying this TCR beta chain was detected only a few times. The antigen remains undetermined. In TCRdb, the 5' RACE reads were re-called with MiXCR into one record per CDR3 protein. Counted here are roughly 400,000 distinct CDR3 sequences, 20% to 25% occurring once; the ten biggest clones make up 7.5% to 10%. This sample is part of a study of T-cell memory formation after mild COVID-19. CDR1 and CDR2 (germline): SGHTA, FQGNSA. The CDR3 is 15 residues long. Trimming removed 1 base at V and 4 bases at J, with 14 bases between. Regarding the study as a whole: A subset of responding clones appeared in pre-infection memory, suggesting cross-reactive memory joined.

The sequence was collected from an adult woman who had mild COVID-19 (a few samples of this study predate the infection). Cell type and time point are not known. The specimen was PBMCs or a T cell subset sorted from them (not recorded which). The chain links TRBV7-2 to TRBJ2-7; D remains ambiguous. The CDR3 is CASSLGPATQYEQYF. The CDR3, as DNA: TGTGCCAGCAGCTTAGGCCCAGCGACTCAATACGAGCAGTACTTC.